The 11 T cell receptor beta chains given below trace back to one sample, sequenced in a study of T cell repertoires in cytomegalovirus infection. These receptors have no known antigen. Each CDR3 protein is one row after TCRdb ran MiXCR on the reads. The sample includes about 570,000 distinct CDR3 sequences, under 45% seen only once; the top ten take 48%. This specimen was cultured PBMCs, taken from culture after CMV antigen stimulation. The source of these receptors is a human donor in good health (CMV status not recorded). Some clones in this sample may be carry-over from other donors' samples.

This chain connects TRBV6-5 to TRBJ2-2; D is undetermined. CDR3 length equals 15 residues. Germline CDR1 and CDR2: MNHEY and SVGAGI. The V gene lost 6 bases and the J gene lost 2 bases, with 13 bases spanning the gap. The CDR3 is CASSPTEINTGELFF. The DNA for the CDR3 is TGTGCCAGCAGCCCCACAGAAATTAACACCGGGGAGCTGTTTTTT.

In this sample, this clonotype turned up once. The chain is built from TRBV5-4 and TRBJ2-1; weak D call: TRBD2 (6 bases). CDR1 and CDR2 from the germline V gene are SGHNT and YYREEE (reference sequence). This CDR3 spans 14 amino acids. V lost 1 base and J lost 9, with 14 bases in between. The CDR3 is CASSLRQGGGEQFF. In nucleotides, the CDR3 is TGTGCCAGCAGCTTGCGGCAGGGAGGCGGTGAGCAGTTCTTC.

This clonotype was counted a few times. The J gene is TRBJ2-1, the V gene TRBV4-2, with D unresolved. CDR1 is LGHNA and CDR2 is YNFKEQ in the germline V gene. The CDR3 sequence is 13 residues long. V lost 4 bases and J 10 bases, leaving 14 bases between the germline ends. Here the CDR3 reads CASSPTEGREQFF. The CDR3 nucleotides are TGTGCCAGCAGCCCAACTGAAGGGCGAGAGCAGTTCTTC.

Only a few counts were recorded for this clonotype. The rearrangement uses TRBV25-1 and TRBJ2-2, with 9 bases identical to TRBD1. V dropped 7 bases and J dropped 0; count of bases not matched to a gene: 3. The V gene's germline CDR1 is MGHDK and CDR2 SYGVNS. The CDR3 length is 15 residues. CDR3 loop: CASTGTGPNTGELFF. CDR3 in DNA: TGTGCCAGCACTGGGACAGGGCCGAACACCGGGGAGCTGTTTTTT.

V usage is TRBV10-3 and J usage is TRBJ2-1; D may be TRBD1 (6 bases). CDR1 and CDR2 from the germline V gene are ENHRY and SYGVKD. The CDR3 runs to 16 residues. Trimming shortened V by 2 bases and J by 7 bases, and 18 bases separated the two germline ends. CDR3 residues: CAISERGGPPLNEQFF. The CDR3 DNA sequence: TGTGCCATCAGTGAGCGTGGGGGCCCCCCTCTTAATGAGCAGTTCTTC.

Only a few counts were recorded for this clonotype. The chain employs TRBV12-3 or TRBV12-4 and TRBJ1-2; tentatively, D is TRBD1 (6 bases). The CDR3 spans 12 residues. V was trimmed by 5 bases and J by 8 bases, leaving 12 bases between them. The CDR3 sequence: CASSGGPEGYTF. CDR3 DNA: TGTGCCAGCAGTGGGGGCCCGGAAGGCTACACCTTC.

For the CDR3, the DNA is TGTGCCAGCAGTTTTCACTCGCCCGCTCGGGGCTACGAGCAGTACTTC. Protein: CASSFHSPARGYEQYF. The chain combines TRBV28 with TRBJ2-7, with a tentative D call TRBD2 (5 bases). V lost 3 bases and J lost 3, with 18 bases in between. The germline CDR1 and CDR2 sequences are MDHEN and SYDVKM. The CDR3 runs 16 residues. The complete variable domain, with remaining parts taken from reference TRBV28 and TRBJ2-7, reads DVKVTQSSRYLVKRTGEKVFLECVQDMDHENMFWYRQDPGLGLRLIYFSYDVKMKEKGDIPEGYSVSREKKERFSLILESASTNQTSMYLCASSFHSPARGYEQYFGPGTRLTVT.

This clonotype was found a few times. The chain has TRBV7-9 and TRBJ2-7; 11 bases line up with TRBD2. The germline gives CDR1 SEHNR, CDR2 FQNEAQ (reference sequence). J lost 6 bases, V lost 6 bases, and 4 bases had no gene match. The CDR3 runs to 13 residues. The CDR3 is CASRLAGASEQYF. CDR3 DNA sequence: TGTGCCAGCAGACTAGCGGGAGCCAGCGAGCAGTACTTC.

This chain uses TRBV19 with TRBJ1-2; weak D call: TRBD1 (6 bases). CDR1 is LNHDA, CDR2 SQIVND, per germline (reference sequence). The CDR3 loop spans 12 amino acids. Trimming removed 7 bases at V and 7 bases at J, with 13 bases between. The CDR3 sequence: CASTLGGTGYTF. The CDR3 DNA reads TGTGCCAGTACCTTAGGGGGGACTGGCTACACCTTC.

This clonotype was counted between two and nine times. The chain recombines TRBV4-1 with TRBJ1-4; no reliable D call. Trimming pared 1 base from V and 5 bases from J, leaving 11 bases between. The CDR3 totals 15 residues. The germline V gene has CDR1 MGHRA and CDR2 YSYEKL. CDR3 DNA: TGCGCCAGCAGCCAAGTAGGCAAGACAAATGAAAAACTGTTTTTT. Translation gives CASSQVGKTNEKLFF.

The CDR3 region has the DNA TGTGCCAACCGGGACAGGCACAATGAGCAGTTCTTC. It encodes CANRDRHNEQFF. This chain uses TRBV6-8 with TRBJ2-1; TRBD1 agrees at 8 bases. There are 12 residues in the CDR3. CDR1 MNHGY and CDR2 SAAAGT come from the germline V gene. The junction had 4 bases not matched to a gene; V was cut back by 10 bases and J by 5 bases.